This TCR beta chain was identified during a study of CD8 T cells in ankylosing spondylitis. From the 5' RACE reads, TCRdb called clonotypes with MiXCR, one entry per CDR3 protein. The repertoire holds 350,000 to 450,000 distinct CDR3 sequences, 20% to 25% seen once, with around 13% in the top ten. The trim removed 4 bases at V and 0 bases at J, leaving 8 bases unmatched. The CDR3 spans 17 residues. From germline, CDR1 is KGHDR and CDR2 SFDVKD. The sequence was obtained from a male donor with ankylosing spondylitis or in good health (not recorded which). The source material was blood, either unsorted or a sorted T cell fraction (not recorded which). The gene calls are TRBV24-1 and TRBJ2-3, with 8 bases aligning to TRBD1. This CDR3 is CATSEHAGTGSTDTQYF. In DNA, the CDR3 is TGTGCCACCAGTGAACACGCCGGGACAGGTAGCACAGATACGCAGTATTTT.